This T cell receptor (beta chain) was sequenced during a study of early T cells in non-severe SARS-CoV-2 infection. Overall study findings and caveats: Clonotype matching in VDJdb favored anti-spike CD8 responses and did not capture private and CD4 specificities.

This clonotype was detected ten times or more. The antigen remains unidentified. J gave up 6 bases and V 3 bases, and 2 bases lay outside the gene matches. CDR1 and CDR2 from the germline V gene are SGDLS and YYNGEE. The CDR3 is 13 amino acids. The TCR library protocol was used to attach unique molecular identifiers. These identifiers were attached to individual cDNA molecules. TCRdb re-called the 5' RACE reads through MiXCR, storing one row per CDR3 protein. This table holds 74,000 or so distinct CDR3 sequences, over 10% found once. The material sequenced was whole blood. This receptor was identified in an adult who was a healthcare worker with PCR-confirmed SARS-CoV-2 infection or an uninfected control (not recorded which). The J gene is TRBJ2-2, the V gene TRBV9, with 7 bases identical to TRBD1. The CDR3, as DNA: TGTGCCAGCAGCGACACAGGGGCCGGGGAGCTGTTTTTT. It encodes CASSDTGAGELFF.